This TCR beta chain is from a study of blood T cell repertoires in COVID-19. Study-level background: Sites across the United States, Italy and Spain contributed samples from acute and convalescent COVID-19. Nucleic acid was either cDNA or gDNA, and it came from T cells, B-cell-depleted T cells, or PBMCs.

Original processing notes: Amplification with reference gene primers provided the estimates of nucleated cell counts. Assay used: immunoSEQ multiplex PCR; TCRdb lists only in-frame clones, some missing. V and J calls plus clone size are reproduced from that table; the DNA served to infer D and trimming. Of approximately 230,000 clones in the sample, approximately 86% were seen once. The germline gives CDR1 MDHEN, CDR2 SYDVKM. V shed 7 bases and J shed 0 bases, with 12 bases lying between them. The CDR3 is made up of 15 amino acids. A single count supports this clone. The gene calls are TRBV28 and TRBJ1-4; no reliable D call. The specimen sequenced was peripheral blood. The source is an elderly man with acute or convalescent COVID-19. The CDR3 DNA follows: TGTGCCAGCATTCGGTCACGGGCAACTAATGAAAAACTGTTTTTT. Its protein product is CASIRSRATNEKLFF.